Listed below are T cell receptor beta chains from one sample, sequenced in a study of cytomegalovirus exposure and HLA in healthy donors. Data came from immunoSEQ multiplex PCR; TCRdb stores just in-frame clones and leaves some out. The sample contains about 160,000 clones, less than 90% of which appear only once. The sequencing input was PBMCs. All receptors come from a woman in her forties or fifties in good health and CMV-seropositive. CDR3s include the opening cysteine and the closing phenylalanine or tryptophan. The D gene is left open where the match is weak. A clone size is listed for some rows: how often the clone was seen (once, few, many), or a class if it is expanded.

>.|TRBV6-1|few|15|TRBJ1-1
CASRDAGQTNTEAFF
TGTGCCAGCAGAGACGCAGGACAGACGAACACTGAAGCTTTCTTT
>TRBD2|TRBV9|.|19|TRBJ2-3
CASSALAGGLGVSTDTQYF
TGTGCCAGCAGCGCGCTAGCGGGGGGTCTGGGGGTCAGCACAGATACGCAGTATTTT
>.|TRBV5-1|.|14|TRBJ2-7
CASSLRRGTHEQYF
TGCGCCAGCAGCTTGAGGAGGGGCACCCACGAGCAGTACTTC
>.|TRBV5-1|few|12|TRBJ2-1
CASTGSYNEQFF
TGCGCCAGCACAGGGTCTTACAATGAGCAGTTCTTC
>TRBD2|TRBV7-9|.|18|TRBJ2-2
CSSRLTSGSGDRTGELFF
TGTTCCAGCAGGCTAACTAGCGGGTCAGGGGATAGGACCGGGGAGCTGTTTTTT
>.|TRBV7-2|.|15|TRBJ2-7
CASSQGASSSYEQYF
TGTGCCAGCAGCCAAGGGGCGTCGAGCTCCTACGAGCAGTACTTC
>.|TRBV7-2|.|16|TRBJ2-2
CASSLTGSGGTGELFF
TGTGCCAGCAGCTTGACCGGGAGCGGTGGGACCGGGGAGCTGTTTTTT
>TRBD1|TRBV7-2|.|15|TRBJ1-5
CASSSGQGAHQPQHF
TGTGCCAGCAGCTCCGGACAGGGGGCCCATCAGCCCCAGCATTTT
>TRBD2|TRBV7-3|.|14|TRBJ2-7
CATRGLAGTYEQYF
TGTGCCACCAGGGGACTAGCGGGGACCTACGAGCAGTACTTC
>.|TRBV19|.|15|TRBJ1-1
CASREKTGYGTEAFF
TGTGCCAGTAGAGAAAAAACAGGGTACGGGACTGAAGCTTTCTTT
>TRBD1|TRBV2|once|13|TRBJ2-7
CAFQQGANYEQYF
TGTGCCTTCCAACAGGGGGCGAACTACGAGCAGTACTTC
>TRBD1|TRBV2|.|14|TRBJ2-2
CASSLTGWTGELFF
TGTGCCAGCAGTTTGACAGGGTGGACCGGGGAGCTGTTTTTT
>.|TRBV9|.|15|TRBJ2-7
CASSGGGQGMDEQYF
TGTGCCAGCAGCGGCGGCGGCCAGGGAATGGACGAGCAGTACTTC
>.|TRBV9|.|16|TRBJ2-3
CASSVGVGAGTDTQYF
TGTGCCAGCAGCGTAGGAGTGGGGGCGGGCACAGATACGCAGTATTTT
>.|TRBV5-8|few|14|TRBJ2-5
CASSLPGILEAQYF
TGTGCCAGCAGCCTACCCGGGATTCTGGAGGCCCAGTACTTC
>TRBD2|TRBV27|.|17|TRBJ2-3
CASSPRWGAGVPDTQYF
TGTGCCAGCAGTCCGAGATGGGGAGCGGGAGTGCCAGATACGCAGTATTTT
>.|TRBV7-9|.|16|TRBJ1-4
CASSGGWGRTYEKLFF
TGTGCCAGCAGTGGGGGGTGGGGACGGACCTATGAAAAACTGTTTTTT
>.|TRBV10-3|.|11|TRBJ1-1
CAISGGTEAFF
TGTGCCATCTCCGGGGGCACTGAAGCTTTCTTT
>.|TRBV19|.|15|TRBJ2-1
CASSIESLPYNEQFF
TGTGCCAGTAGTATAGAGAGTCTACCCTACAATGAGCAGTTCTTC
>.|TRBV7-9|.|13|TRBJ1-3
CASSLEQGNTIYF
TGTGCCAGCAGCTTAGAACAAGGAAACACCATATATTTT
>TRBD2|TRBV5-4|few|16|TRBJ2-4
CASSLAGGGTKNIQYF
TGTGCCAGCAGCTTGGCGGGGGGTGGGACCAAAAACATTCAGTACTTC
>.|TRBV7-2|.|17|TRBJ2-1
CASSLFAPAASYNEQFF
TGTGCCAGCAGCTTATTCGCTCCAGCGGCCTCCTACAATGAGCAGTTCTTC
>.|TRBV11-2|.|13|TRBJ2-7
CASSSLGGYEQYF
TGTGCCAGCAGCTCATTAGGAGGATACGAGCAGTACTTC
>TRBD2|TRBV6-4|.|14|TRBJ2-3
CASLAGIITDTQYF
TGTGCCAGTCTAGCGGGAATCATCACAGATACGCAGTATTTT
>.|TRBV6-5|.|16|TRBJ1-3
CASSSPAGAGGNTIYF
TGTGCCAGCAGTTCCCCGGCGGGGGCGGGAGGAAACACCATATATTTT
>TRBD2|TRBV30|.|14|TRBJ2-6
CAWSWGGRANVLTF
TGTGCCTGGAGTTGGGGGGGAAGGGCCAACGTCCTGACTTTC
>.|TRBV4-1|few|14|TRBJ1-1
CASSRELGGKGAFF
TGTGCCAGCAGCCGAGAACTAGGGGGTAAGGGGGCTTTCTTT
>.|TRBV10-3|.|14|TRBJ1-2
CAIWVGAHDYGYTF
TGTGCCATTTGGGTGGGGGCGCATGACTATGGCTACACCTTC
>.|TRBV2|.|14|TRBJ1-1
CASSRTGINTEAFF
TGTGCCAGCAGTCGCACAGGGATTAACACTGAAGCTTTCTTT
>TRBD2|TRBV7-2|.|15|TRBJ2-7
CASSLVVGEGHEQYF
TGTGCCAGCAGCTTAGTCGTGGGGGAGGGCCACGAGCAGTACTTC
>TRBD1|TRBV7-9|.|15|TRBJ1-1
CASSSRGRGTGRAFF
TGTGCCAGCAGCTCCAGGGGCAGGGGGACAGGGAGAGCTTTCTTT